The 4 T cell receptor beta chains reported below all come from one sample, sequenced in a study of tumor-infiltrating lymphocytes in primary liver carcinoma. From roughly 0.55 ug of total RNA, TCR beta-specific cDNA was reverse-transcribed using a constant-region primer. A slightly modified ARM-PCR protocol with three nested multiplex PCR rounds produced these TCR beta libraries. The first two PCR rounds, approximately 11 cycles each, used TRBV1-TRBV30 forward primers and a C-beta reverse primer. TCRdb reanalysed the multiplex PCR reads using MiXCR and keeps one entry per CDR3 protein. The sample contains roughly 70,000 distinct CDR3 sequences, 71% of which appear only once. Co-extracting RNA and DNA was done with roughly 18-32 mg of unsorted bulk tissue as input. Sequenced material: liver tumor tissue from sampling region 4. Documented subset: tumor region T4, right-lateral pole. All receptors come from a man aged 35 to 55 with primary liver carcinoma and hepatitis B virus infection.

To note about this clonotype: The junction departs from the called germline gene at one end, perhaps through a read error. This CDR3 is CASTLDSAGANDLTF. The CDR3 DNA reads as TGTGCCAGCACCTTGGACAGTGCTGGGGCCAACGACCTGACTTTC. The genes are TRBV11-2 and TRBJ2-6; D possibly corresponds to TRBD1 (6 bases). Per germline, CDR1 SGHAT and CDR2 FQNNGV. This CDR3 contains 15 residues. Full variable domain (missing parts from reference TRBV11-2 and TRBJ2-6): EAGVAQSPRYKIIEKRQSVAFWCNPISGHATLYWYQQILGQGPKLLIQFQNNGVVDDSQLPKDRFSAERLKGVDSTLKIQPAKLEDSAVYLCASTLDSAGANDLTFGAGSRLTVL.

Regarding this clonotype: The junction shows a germline mismatch at one end, possibly a read error. The chain couples TRBV6-6 to TRBJ2-5, with D hard to call. The germline V gene encodes CDR1 MNHNY and CDR2 SVGAGI (reference sequence). The CDR3 consists of 11 residues. CDR3 region: CASNYKETQYF. CDR3 bases: TGTGCGAGCAATTACAAAGAGACCCAGTACTTC.

In regard to this clonotype: The junction departs from the called germline gene at one end, perhaps through a read error. This chain links TRBV12-3 or TRBV12-4 with TRBJ2-7; 11 nucleotides line up with TRBD1. The CDR3 is made up of 15 amino acids. The CDR3 spells CTSGLGQGANYEQYF. The CDR3 DNA reads as TGTACCAGCGGTTTAGGACAGGGGGCCAACTACGAGCAGTATTTC.

With respect to this clonotype: At one end the junction does not follow the germline gene, possibly because of a read error. The chain couples TRBV28 to TRBJ2-2, with D possibly TRBD1 on 6 matching bases. The CDR3 loop spans 13 amino acids. Germline-derived CDR1 and CDR2 are MDHEN and SYDVKM. The CDR3 protein is CASRTGNAGELFF. In DNA, the CDR3 is TGTGCCAGCAGAACAGGGAACGCCGGGGAGCTGTTTTTT.